The sequence of this T cell receptor (beta chain) was determined in a study of CD8 T cells in Susac syndrome. Study-wide background: Among the sequenced Susac syndrome patients, roughly six had active disease while roughly 8 were in remission.

Whole-study findings and limits: No clonal expansion appeared among CD4+ T cells in Susac patients.

The length of the CDR3 is 16 residues. V was shortened by 1 base and J by 3 bases, with 10 bases between the two germline ends. The germline V gene encodes CDR1 LGHDT and CDR2 YNNKEL (reference sequence). Random hexamers primed reverse transcription of 0.5 to 1 ug RNA. TCRdb reprocessed the immunoSEQ multiplex PCR reads with MiXCR, giving one entry per CDR3 protein. The sample yields 240,000 or so distinct CDR3 sequences, almost 97% seen once. Comments on this clonotype: The target antigen is unknown.

The rearrangement joins TRBV3-1 to TRBJ2-6; D ambiguous. The source of this sequence is a human donor with Susac syndrome. Sequencing was performed on CD4+ T cells from PBMCs. DNA of the CDR3: TGTGCCAGCAGCCAAGGGAGAGGCTTTGGGGCCAACGTCCTGACTTTC. Residues: CASSQGRGFGANVLTF.